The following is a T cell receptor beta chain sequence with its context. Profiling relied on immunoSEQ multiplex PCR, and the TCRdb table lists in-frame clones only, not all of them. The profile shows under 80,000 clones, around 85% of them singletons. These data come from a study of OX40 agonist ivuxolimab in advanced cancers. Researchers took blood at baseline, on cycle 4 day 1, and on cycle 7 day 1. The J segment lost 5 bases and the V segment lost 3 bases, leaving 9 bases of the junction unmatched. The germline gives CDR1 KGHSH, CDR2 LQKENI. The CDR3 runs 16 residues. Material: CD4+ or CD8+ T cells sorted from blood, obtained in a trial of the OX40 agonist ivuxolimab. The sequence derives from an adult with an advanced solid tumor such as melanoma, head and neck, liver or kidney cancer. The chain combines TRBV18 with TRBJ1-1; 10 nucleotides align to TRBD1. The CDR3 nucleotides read TGTGCCAGCTCACCCTCTGGGACAGGGGAAGGTACTGAAGCTTTCTTT. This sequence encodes CASSPSGTGEGTEAFF. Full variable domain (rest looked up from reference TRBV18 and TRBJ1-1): NAGVMQNPRHLVRRRGQEARLRCSPMKGHSHVYWYRQLPEEGLKFMVYLQKENIIDESGMPKERFSAEFPKEGPSILRIQQVVRGDSAAYFCASSPSGTGEGTEAFFGQGTRLTVV.